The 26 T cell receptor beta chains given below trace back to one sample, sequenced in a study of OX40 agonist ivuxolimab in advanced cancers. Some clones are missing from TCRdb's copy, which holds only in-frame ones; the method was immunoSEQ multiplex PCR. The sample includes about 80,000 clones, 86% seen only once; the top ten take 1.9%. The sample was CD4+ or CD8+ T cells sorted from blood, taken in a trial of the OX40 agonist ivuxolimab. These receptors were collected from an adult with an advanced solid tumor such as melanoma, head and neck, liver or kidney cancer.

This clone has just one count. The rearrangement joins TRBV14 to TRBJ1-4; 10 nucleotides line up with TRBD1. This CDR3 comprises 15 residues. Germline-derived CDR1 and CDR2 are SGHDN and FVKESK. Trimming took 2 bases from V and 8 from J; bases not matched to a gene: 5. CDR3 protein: CASSQLGQGSEKLFF. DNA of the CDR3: TGTGCCAGCAGCCAACTGGGACAGGGGTCAGAAAAACTGTTTTTT.

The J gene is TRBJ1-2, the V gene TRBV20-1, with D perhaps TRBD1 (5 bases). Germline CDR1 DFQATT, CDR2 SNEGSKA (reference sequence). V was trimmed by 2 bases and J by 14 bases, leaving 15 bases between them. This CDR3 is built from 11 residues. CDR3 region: CSARTTGGSTF. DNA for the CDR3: TGCAGTGCTAGAACGACGGGGGGGTCTACCTTC.

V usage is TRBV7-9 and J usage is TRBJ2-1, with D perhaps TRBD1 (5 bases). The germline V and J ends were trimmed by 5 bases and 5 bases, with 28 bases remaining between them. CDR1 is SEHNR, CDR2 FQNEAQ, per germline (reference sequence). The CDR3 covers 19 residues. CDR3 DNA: TGTGCCAGCAGCCAAGGGCAGGGATCCTTCCAATTTTTCAACAATGAGCAGTTCTTC. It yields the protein CASSQGQGSFQFFNNEQFF.

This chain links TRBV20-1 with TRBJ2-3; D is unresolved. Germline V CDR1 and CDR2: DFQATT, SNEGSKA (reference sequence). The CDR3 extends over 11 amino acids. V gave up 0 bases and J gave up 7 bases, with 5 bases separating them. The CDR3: CSARDSHTQYF. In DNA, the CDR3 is TGCAGTGCTAGAGATTCCCATACGCAGTATTTT.

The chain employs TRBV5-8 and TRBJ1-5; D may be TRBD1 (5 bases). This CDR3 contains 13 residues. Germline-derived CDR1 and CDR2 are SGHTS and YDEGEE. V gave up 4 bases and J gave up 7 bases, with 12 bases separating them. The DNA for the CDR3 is TGTGCCAGCAGCCAGACAGAACAACAGCCCCAGCATTTT. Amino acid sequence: CASSQTEQQPQHF.

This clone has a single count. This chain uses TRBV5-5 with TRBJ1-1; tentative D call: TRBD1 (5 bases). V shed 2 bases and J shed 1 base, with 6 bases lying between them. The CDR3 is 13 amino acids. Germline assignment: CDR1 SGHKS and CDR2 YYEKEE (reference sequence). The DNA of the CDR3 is TGTGCCAGCAGCTTCGGGGGGAACACTGAAGCTTTCTTT. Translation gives CASSFGGNTEAFF.

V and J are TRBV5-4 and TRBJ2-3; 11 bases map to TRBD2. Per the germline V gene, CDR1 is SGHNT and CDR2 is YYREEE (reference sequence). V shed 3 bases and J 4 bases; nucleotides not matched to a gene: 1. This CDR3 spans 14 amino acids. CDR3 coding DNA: TGTGCCAGCAGCTCTAGCGGGGGGTCAGATACGCAGTATTTT. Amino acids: CASSSSGGSDTQYF.

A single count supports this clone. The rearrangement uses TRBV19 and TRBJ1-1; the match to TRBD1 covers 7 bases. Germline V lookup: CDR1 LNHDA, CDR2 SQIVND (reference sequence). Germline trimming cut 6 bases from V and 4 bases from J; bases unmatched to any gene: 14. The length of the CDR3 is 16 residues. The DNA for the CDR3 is TGTGCCAGTAGAAAGGGGAGGGGGCAGTTGGCCACTGAAGCTTTCTTT. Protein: CASRKGRGQLATEAFF.

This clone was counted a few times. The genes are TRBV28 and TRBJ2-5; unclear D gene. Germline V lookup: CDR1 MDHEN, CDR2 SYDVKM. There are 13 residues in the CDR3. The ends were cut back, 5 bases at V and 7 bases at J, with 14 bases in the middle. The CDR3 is CASSLHRPGTQYF. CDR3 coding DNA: TGTGCCAGCAGTCTACACCGACCGGGGACCCAGTACTTC.

CDR3 in amino acids: CASRRQAGGPYEQYF. The CDR3 bases are TGTGCCAGCAGGAGACAGGCGGGAGGTCCCTACGAGCAGTACTTC. V and J are TRBV6-1 and TRBJ2-7; 8 nucleotides line up with TRBD2. The V gene end was trimmed by 6 bases and the J gene end by 2 bases; junction bases not matched to a gene: 9. The germline V gene has CDR1 MNHNS and CDR2 SASEGT. The CDR3 loop spans 15 amino acids.

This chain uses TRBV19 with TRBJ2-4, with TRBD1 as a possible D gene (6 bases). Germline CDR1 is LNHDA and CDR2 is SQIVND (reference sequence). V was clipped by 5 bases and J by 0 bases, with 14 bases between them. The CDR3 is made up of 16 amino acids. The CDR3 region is CASSLGQLLAKNIQYF. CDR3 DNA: TGTGCCAGTAGTCTCGGACAGTTACTAGCCAAAAACATTCAGTACTTC. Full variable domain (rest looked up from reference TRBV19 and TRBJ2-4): DGGITQSPKYLFRKEGQNVTLSCEQNLNHDAMYWYRQDPGQGLRLIYYSQIVNDFQKGDIAEGYSVSREKKESFPLTVTSAQKNPTAFYLCASSLGQLLAKNIQYFGAGTRLSVL.

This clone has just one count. The CDR3 loop is CASIEWGGGRFF. In DNA, the CDR3 is TGTGCCAGCATCGAGTGGGGAGGGGGTCGGTTCTTC. The chain links TRBV2 to TRBJ2-1; maybe TRBD2 (7 bases). CDR1 and CDR2 from the germline V gene are SNHLY and FYNNEI. This CDR3 region has 12 residues. Between the trimmed V and J ends, which lost 7 bases and 15 bases, there was a span of 19 bases. The whole variable domain, filled in from reference TRBV2 and TRBJ2-1, reads EPEVTQTPSHQVTQMGQEVILRCVPISNHLYFYWYRQILGQKVEFLVSFYNNEISEKSEIFDDQFSVERPDGSNFTLKIRSTKLEDSAMYFCASIEWGGGRFFGPGTRLTVL.

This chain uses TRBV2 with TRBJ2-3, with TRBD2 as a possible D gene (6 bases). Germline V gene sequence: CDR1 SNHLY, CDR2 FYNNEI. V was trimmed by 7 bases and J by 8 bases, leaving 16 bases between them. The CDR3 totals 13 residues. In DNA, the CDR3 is TGTGCCAGCACTGTTACCGGGACTCGTACGCAGTATTTT. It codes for CASTVTGTRTQYF.

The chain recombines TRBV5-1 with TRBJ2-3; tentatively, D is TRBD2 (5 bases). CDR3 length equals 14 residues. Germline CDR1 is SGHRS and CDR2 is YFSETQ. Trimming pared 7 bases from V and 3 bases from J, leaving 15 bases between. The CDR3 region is CASGRDGSTDTQYF. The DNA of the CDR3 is TGCGCCAGCGGACGGGATGGGTCAACAGATACGCAGTATTTT.

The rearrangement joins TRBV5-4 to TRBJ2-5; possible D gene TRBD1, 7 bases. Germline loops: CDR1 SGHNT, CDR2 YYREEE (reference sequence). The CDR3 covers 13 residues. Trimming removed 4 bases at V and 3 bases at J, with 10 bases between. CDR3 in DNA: TGTGCCAGCAGCCCCAGGGGGGAAGAGACCCAGTACTTC. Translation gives CASSPRGEETQYF.

Here the CDR3 DNA reads TGCGCCAGCAGCTTGGCAGGGGGCGATCAGCCCCAGCATTTT. Protein: CASSLAGGDQPQHF. This chain joins TRBV5-1 and TRBJ1-5; 8 bases align to TRBD1. Germline CDR1 SGHRS, CDR2 YFSETQ. The CDR3 consists of 14 residues. J gave up 5 bases and V 0 bases, and 1 base lay outside the gene matches.

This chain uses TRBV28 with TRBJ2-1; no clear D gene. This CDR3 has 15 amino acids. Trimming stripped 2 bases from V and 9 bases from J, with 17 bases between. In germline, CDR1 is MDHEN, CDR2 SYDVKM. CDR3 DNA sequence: TGTGCCAGCAGTTTACCTAGAAATCCCTTCATTGAGCAGTTCTTC. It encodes CASSLPRNPFIEQFF.

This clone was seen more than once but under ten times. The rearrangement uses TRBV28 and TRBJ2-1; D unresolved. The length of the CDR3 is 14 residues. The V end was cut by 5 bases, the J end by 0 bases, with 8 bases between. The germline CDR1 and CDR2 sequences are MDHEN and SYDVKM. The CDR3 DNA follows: TGTGCCAGCAGTCTCTGGGGCTCCTACAATGAGCAGTTCTTC. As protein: CASSLWGSYNEQFF.

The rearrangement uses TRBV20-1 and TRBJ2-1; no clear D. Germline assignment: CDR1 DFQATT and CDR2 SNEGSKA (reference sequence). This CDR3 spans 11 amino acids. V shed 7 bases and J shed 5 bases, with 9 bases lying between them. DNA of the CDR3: TGCAGTGGGGCCTTCGACAATGAGCAGTTCTTC. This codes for CSGAFDNEQFF.

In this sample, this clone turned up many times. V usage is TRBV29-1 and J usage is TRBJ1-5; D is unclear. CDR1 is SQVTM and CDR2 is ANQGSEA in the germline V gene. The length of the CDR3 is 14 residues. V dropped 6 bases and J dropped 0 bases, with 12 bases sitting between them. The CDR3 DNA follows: TGCAGCGTCGCTCACGGAATTAGCAATCAGCCCCAGCATTTT. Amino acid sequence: CSVAHGISNQPQHF.

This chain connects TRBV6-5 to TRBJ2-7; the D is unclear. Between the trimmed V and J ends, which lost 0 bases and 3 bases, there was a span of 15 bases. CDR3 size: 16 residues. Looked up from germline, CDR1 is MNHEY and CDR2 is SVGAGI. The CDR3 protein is CASSYSGGRIFYEQYF. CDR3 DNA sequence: TGTGCCAGCAGTTACTCGGGCGGACGTATATTCTACGAGCAGTACTTC.

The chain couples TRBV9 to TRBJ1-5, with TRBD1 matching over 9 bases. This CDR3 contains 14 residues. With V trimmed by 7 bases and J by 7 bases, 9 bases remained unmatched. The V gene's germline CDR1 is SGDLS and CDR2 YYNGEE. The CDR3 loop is CASGTGLEGQPQHF. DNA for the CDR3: TGTGCCAGCGGGACAGGGCTCGAGGGCCAGCCCCAGCATTTT.

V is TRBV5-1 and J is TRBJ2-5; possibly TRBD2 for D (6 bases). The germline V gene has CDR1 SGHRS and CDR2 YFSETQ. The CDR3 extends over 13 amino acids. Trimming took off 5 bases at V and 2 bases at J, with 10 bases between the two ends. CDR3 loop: CASRTGEQETQYF. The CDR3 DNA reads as TGCGCCAGCAGGACGGGGGAACAAGAGACCCAGTACTTC.

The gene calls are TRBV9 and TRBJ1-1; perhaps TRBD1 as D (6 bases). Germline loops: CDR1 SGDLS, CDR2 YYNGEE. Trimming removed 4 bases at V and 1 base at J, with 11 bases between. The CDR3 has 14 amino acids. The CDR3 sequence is CASSPGTTNTEAFF. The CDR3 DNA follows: TGTGCCAGCAGCCCTGGGACAACGAACACTGAAGCTTTCTTT.

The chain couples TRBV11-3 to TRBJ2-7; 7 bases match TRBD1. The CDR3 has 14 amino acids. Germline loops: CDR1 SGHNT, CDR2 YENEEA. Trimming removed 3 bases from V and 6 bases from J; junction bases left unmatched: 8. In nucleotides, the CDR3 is TGTGCCAGCAGCTTGACAGGGAACTTGGGCGAGCAGTACTTC. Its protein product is CASSLTGNLGEQYF.

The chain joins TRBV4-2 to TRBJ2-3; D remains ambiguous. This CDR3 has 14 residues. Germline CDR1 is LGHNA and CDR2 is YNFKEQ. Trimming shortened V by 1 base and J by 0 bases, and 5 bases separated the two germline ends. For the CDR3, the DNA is TGTGCCAGCAGCCAAGCGAAAAGCACAGATACGCAGTATTTT. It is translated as CASSQAKSTDTQYF.